This T cell receptor (beta chain) derives from a study of OX40 agonist ivuxolimab in advanced cancers. Study information: Ivuxolimab, an agonistic anti-OX40 (CD134) antibody, was given to patients. Two cutaneous melanoma patients and one hepatocellular carcinoma patient, three in all, had partial responses. Whole-study findings and limits: Among T cells, CD8+ cells averaged more expanded clones than CD4+ cells. The work left the antigen specificity of expanded peripheral T cells undetermined.

Method: immunoSEQ multiplex PCR; TCRdb's copy keeps in-frame clones and lacks some. The sample lists tens of thousands of clones, about 80% seen once, with 2% to 2.5% in the top ten. Many counts were recorded for this clone. Its antigen is still unknown. The length of the CDR3 is 14 residues. V lost 6 bases to trimming and J lost 3 bases, with 12 bases between them. The germline gives CDR1 MNHEY, CDR2 SVGAGI. The chain uses TRBV6-5 and TRBJ2-1, with D perhaps TRBD1 (8 bases). This receptor was obtained from an adult with an advanced solid tumor such as melanoma, head and neck, liver or kidney cancer. Sequencing was performed on CD4+ or CD8+ T cells sorted from blood, taken in a trial of the OX40 agonist ivuxolimab. The CDR3 protein is CASRQGGNYNEQFF. The CDR3 DNA reads as TGTGCCAGCAGACAGGGGGGGAACTACAATGAGCAGTTCTTC.